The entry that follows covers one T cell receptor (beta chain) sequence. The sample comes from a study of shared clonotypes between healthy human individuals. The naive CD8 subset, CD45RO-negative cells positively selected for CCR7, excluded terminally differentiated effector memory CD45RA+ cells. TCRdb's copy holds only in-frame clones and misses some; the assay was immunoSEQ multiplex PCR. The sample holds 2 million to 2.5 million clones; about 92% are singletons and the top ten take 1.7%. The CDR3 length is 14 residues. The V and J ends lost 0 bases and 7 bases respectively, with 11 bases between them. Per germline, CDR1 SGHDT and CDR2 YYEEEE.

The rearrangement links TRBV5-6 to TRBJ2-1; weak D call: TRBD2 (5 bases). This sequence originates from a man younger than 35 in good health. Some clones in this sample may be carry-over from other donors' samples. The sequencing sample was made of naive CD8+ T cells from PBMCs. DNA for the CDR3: TGTGCCAGCAGCTTGGGAGGGAGAACGAATGAGCAGTTCTTC. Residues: CASSLGGRTNEQFF. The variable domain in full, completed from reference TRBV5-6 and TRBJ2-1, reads DAGVTQSPTHLIKTRGQQVTLRCSPKSGHDTVSWYQQALGQGPQFIFQYYEEEERQRGNFPDRFSGHQFPNYSSELNVNALLLGDSALYLCASSLGGRTNEQFFGPGTRLTVL.